This T cell receptor beta chain is drawn from a study of identical twins. Study outcomes and limitations: Compared with models, monozygotic twins showed more out-of-frame TCR alpha sharing. One should note that invariant MAIT and iNKT cells could partly confound zero-insertion analyses.

Regarding this clonotype: The antigen remains unidentified.

MiXCR, run by TCRdb on the 5' RACE reads, gives a single entry per CDR3 protein. Here the sample spans under 500,000 distinct CDR3 sequences, 13% to 15% being singletons. The V end was cut by 3 bases, the J end by 5 bases, with 13 bases between. CDR1 is SGHAT and CDR2 is FQNNGV in the germline V gene. There are 14 residues in the CDR3. These data were also reused for a study on yellow fever vaccine responses in identical twins. That paper notes: A vaccine T cell response that seemed partly convergent and partly personalized was reported in twins.

The origin of this receptor is a woman under 30 in good health. Sequenced input: CD4+ T cells sorted from blood. V gene TRBV11-2 combines with J gene TRBJ2-5; possibly TRBD2 for D (7 bases). CDR3 loop: CASSFGRQGETQYF. CDR3 DNA sequence: TGTGCCAGCAGCTTCGGGAGGCAGGGGGAGACCCAGTACTTC.